This TCR beta chain was sequenced in a study of CD8 T cells in Susac syndrome. Whole-study results and caveats: Only a relatively small number of individuals were included in the TCR sequencing and HLA analysis.

Note on this clonotype: Its antigen is not known.

The multiple sclerosis controls, all treatment-naive patients, had relapsing-remitting disease that was stable or active. An input of about 0.5 to 1 ug of RNA was subjected to reverse transcription using random hexamers. Each CDR3 protein is one row after TCRdb ran MiXCR on the immunoSEQ multiplex PCR reads. The sample yields some 170,000 distinct CDR3 sequences, around 94% seen once. CDR3 length: 17 residues. V trimming: 4 bases; J trimming: 2 bases; junction bases outside the gene matches: 10. Germline V gene lookup returns CDR1 KGHDR and CDR2 SFDVKD. J is TRBJ2-1 and V is TRBV24-1; the match to TRBD2 covers 7 bases. Sample: CD4+ T cells from PBMCs. The clonotype originates from a human donor with multiple sclerosis. The CDR3 protein is CATSERGGRGAYNEQFF. The CDR3 nucleotides read TGTGCCACCAGTGAAAGGGGAGGGAGGGGTGCCTACAATGAGCAGTTCTTC.